This T cell receptor (beta chain) was found in a study of CD4 and CD8 cells across lung adenocarcinoma regions. Germline V gene lookup returns CDR1 MNHNS and CDR2 SASEGT. There are 12 residues in the CDR3. The V gene lost 7 bases and the J gene lost 7 bases, with 10 bases spanning the gap. MiXCR, run by TCRdb on the PCR reads, gives a single entry per CDR3 protein. The sample includes about 20,000 distinct CDR3 sequences, around 51% of them seen just once. Localized lung adenocarcinoma, a non-small cell lung cancer, affected the donors. Sequenced sample: CD8+ T cells from the center of a lung tumor. This sequence originates from a female donor with lung adenocarcinoma. The CD4 and CD8 labels of this study may be unreliable. The rearrangement joins TRBV6-1 to TRBJ2-2; D not certain. The DNA for the CDR3 is TGTGCCAGCATAGGTAGTAGCGGGGAGCTGTTTTTT. Amino acids: CASIGSSGELFF.